The sequence of this T cell receptor beta chain was determined in a study of blood T cell repertoires in COVID-19. On the study more broadly: From T cells, B-cell-depleted T cells, or PBMCs came the material, which was cDNA or gDNA.

In germline, CDR1 is SNHLY, CDR2 FYNNEI. The germline V and J ends were trimmed by 3 bases and 6 bases, with 9 bases remaining between them. The CDR3 spans 13 residues. The method was immunoSEQ multiplex PCR; TCRdb's version includes in-frame clones alone and lacks a portion of them. The sample has about 140,000 clones, about 85% seen once. This receptor was taken from a human donor in a cohort sampled during active COVID-19. The sequencing input was peripheral blood. The J gene is TRBJ1-5, the V gene TRBV2, with unresolved D. In DNA form, the CDR3 reads TGTGCCAGCAGTGAGGGCAGTATTCAGCCCCAGCATTTT. It yields the protein CASSEGSIQPQHF.